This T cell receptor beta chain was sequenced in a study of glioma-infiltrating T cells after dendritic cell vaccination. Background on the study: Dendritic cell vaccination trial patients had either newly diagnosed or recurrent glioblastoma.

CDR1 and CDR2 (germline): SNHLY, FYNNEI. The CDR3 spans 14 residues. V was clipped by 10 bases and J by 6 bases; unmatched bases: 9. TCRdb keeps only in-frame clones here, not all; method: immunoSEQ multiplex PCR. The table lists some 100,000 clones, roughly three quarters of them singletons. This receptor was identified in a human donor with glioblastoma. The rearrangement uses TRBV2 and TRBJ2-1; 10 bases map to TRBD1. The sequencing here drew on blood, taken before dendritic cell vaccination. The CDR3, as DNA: TGTGCCACCAATCCGGGACAGGGGTTCAATGAGCAGTTCTTC. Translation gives CATNPGQGFNEQFF.